This record covers a single T cell receptor beta chain. This record belongs to a study of blood T cell repertoires in COVID-19. Across the study: T cells, B-cell-depleted T cells, or PBMCs provided the cDNA or gDNA that served as material.

Only in-frame clones appear in the TCRdb table, and some are missing; sequencing was by immunoSEQ multiplex PCR. Here the sample spans about 48,000 clones, 70% to 90% being singletons. Germline CDR1 SGHNT, CDR2 YYREEE (reference sequence). This CDR3 is 14 amino acids long. V lost 3 bases and J 5 bases, leaving 12 bases between the germline ends. The TCR originated in a human donor in a cohort sampled during active COVID-19. The donor label of this sample is uncertain. Material for sequencing was peripheral blood. The chain uses TRBV5-4 and TRBJ2-1; D perhaps matches TRBD1 (6 bases). CDR3 residues: CASSSQTGNNEQFF. The CDR3 DNA sequence: TGTGCCAGCAGCTCCCAGACAGGTAACAATGAGCAGTTCTTC. Full variable domain (missing parts from reference TRBV5-4 and TRBJ2-1): ETGVTQSPTHLIKTRGQQVTLRCSSQSGHNTVSWYQQALGQGPQFIFQYYREEENGRGNFPPRFSGLQFPNYSSELNVNALELDDSALYLCASSSQTGNNEQFFGPGTRLTVL.